A single sample is the source of the 30 T cell receptor beta chains below, sequenced in a study of shared T cell receptors in the human thymus (dated by TCRdb to the early 2020s). Library generation was performed with the immunoSEQ multiplex PCR assay. TCRdb re-hosts the immuneACCESS table, in-frame sequences only. Its copies lack some clones; in the studies checked, an unresolved V gene accounts for under half of them, and the cause for the rest is not known. A total of about 380,000 clones appear in this sample, around 93% of them only once. Around 0.018% of the sample lies in the top ten. The sequenced material came from thymocytes. The receptors come from a human donor.

Only one count was recorded for this clone. The V gene is TRBV27, the J gene TRBJ1-1; D might be TRBD1 (5 bases). The CDR3 loop spans 11 amino acids. V lost 5 bases and J lost 10, with 11 bases in between. CDR1 and CDR2 (germline): MNHEY, SMNVEV (reference sequence). The CDR3 sequence is CASSRGKGAFF. CDR3 DNA: TGTGCCAGCAGTCGGGGGAAGGGAGCTTTCTTT.

This clone appeared once. The CDR3 DNA reads as TGCAGCGTTGGACTACGGTGGGGTAACAGGGGACAAGAGACCCAGTACTTC. Protein product: CSVGLRWGNRGQETQYF. The chain has TRBV29-1 and TRBJ2-5; the match to TRBD1 covers 7 bases. Germline values: CDR1 SQVTM, CDR2 ANQGSEA. The CDR3 loop spans 17 amino acids. V lost 4 bases and J lost 2; bases outside the gene matches: 16. The variable domain in full, with the rest retrieved from reference TRBV29-1 and TRBJ2-5, is SAVISQKPSRDICQRGTSLTIQCQVDSQVTMMFWYRQQPGQSLTLIATANQGSEATYESGFVIDKFPISRPNLTFSTLTVSNMSPEDSSIYLCSVGLRWGNRGQETQYFGPGTRLLVL.

The rearrangement uses TRBV30 and TRBJ2-6; D gene uncertain. V was clipped by 3 bases and J by 1 base, with 7 bases between them. There are 14 residues in the CDR3. CDR1 GTSNPN and CDR2 SVGIG come from the germline V gene (reference sequence). DNA for the CDR3: TGTGCCTGGAGGATCGGGTCTGGGGCCAACGTCCTGACTTTC. This encodes CAWRIGSGANVLTF.

The chain employs TRBV9 and TRBJ2-1; maybe TRBD1 (6 bases). Germline V gene data show CDR1 as SGDLS and CDR2 as YYNGEE. CDR3 length: 14 residues. The V end lost 2 bases, the J end lost 8 bases, and 14 bases lay between the germline ends. The CDR3: CASSVISRGDEQFF. The DNA of the CDR3 is TGTGCCAGCAGCGTTATATCCAGGGGAGATGAGCAGTTCTTC.

The chain combines TRBV6-1 with TRBJ2-7, with 7 nucleotides matching TRBD2. CDR1 and CDR2 from the germline V gene are MNHNS and SASEGT. V lost 3 bases and J lost 5; bases outside the gene matches: 1. This CDR3 is 12 amino acids long. The CDR3, as DNA: TGTGCCAGCAGTGAGGGGGGGGACGAGCAGTACTTC. The encoded protein is CASSEGGDEQYF.

The rearrangement uses TRBV21-1 and TRBJ1-5. TRBV21-1 is recorded as a pseudogene. CDR3 length equals 16 residues. The CDR3 DNA reads as TGTGCCAGCAGGATTCGGCTTCTCCGGGGGAATCAGCCCCAGCATTTT. This encodes CASRIRLLRGNQPQHF.

The V and J genes are TRBV5-8 and TRBJ2-7; the match to TRBD1 covers 7 bases. Germline values: CDR1 SGHTS, CDR2 YDEGEE. J gave up 3 bases and V 0 bases, and 9 bases lay outside the gene matches. The CDR3 extends over 16 amino acids. CDR3 sequence reads: CASSLERDSLLYEQYF. CDR3 nucleotide sequence: TGTGCCAGCAGCTTGGAGAGGGACAGCTTACTCTACGAGCAGTACTTC.

The chain couples TRBV6-9 to TRBJ2-3; D remains ambiguous. V gave up 6 bases and J gave up 1 base, with 14 bases separating them. The CDR3 spans 15 residues. The germline gives CDR1 MNHGY, CDR2 SVAAGI. CDR3 DNA sequence: TGTGCCAGCAGCCCCCCCTCTGGGGGCACAGATACGCAGTATTTT. Translation: CASSPPSGGTDTQYF.

The count of this clone is one. The rearrangement links TRBV4-3 to TRBJ1-6; D perhaps matches TRBD1 (6 bases). The CDR3 is 15 residues long. V lost 3 bases and J lost 2, with 8 bases in between. Germline CDR1 reads LGHNA; CDR2 reads YSLEER. CDR3: CASSQDSPYNSPLHF. Here the CDR3 DNA reads TGCGCCAGCAGCCAGGACAGCCCCTATAATTCACCCCTCCACTTT.

The V gene is TRBV28, the J gene TRBJ2-1; maybe TRBD2 (6 bases). The CDR3 sequence is 14 residues long. The germline V gene has CDR1 MDHEN and CDR2 SYDVKM. The ends were cut back, 7 bases at V and 6 bases at J, with 16 bases in the middle. CDR3 sequence: CASTSLRSGNEQFF. The CDR3 nucleotides read TGTGCCAGCACCTCCTTGCGTAGCGGCAATGAGCAGTTCTTC.

The V and J genes are TRBV18 and TRBJ1-1; D might be TRBD1 (6 bases). V was cut by 3 bases and J by 4 bases, with 12 bases left in between. CDR1 is KGHSH and CDR2 is LQKENI in the germline V gene. This CDR3 is 14 amino acids long. CDR3: CASSPARGITEAFF. As DNA, the CDR3 is TGTGCCAGCTCACCGGCCAGGGGTATCACTGAAGCTTTCTTT.

The chain is built from TRBV4-1 and TRBJ1-2, with D possibly being TRBD1 (6 bases). CDR1 and CDR2 (germline): MGHRA, YSYEKL. Deletions cut 2 bases from V and 0 bases from J, with 16 bases between. This CDR3 contains 17 residues. CDR3 protein: CASSQNPPWDTNYGYTF. CDR3 DNA: TGCGCCAGCAGCCAAAACCCCCCGTGGGACACTAACTATGGCTACACCTTC.

The rearrangement uses TRBV2 and TRBJ2-3; D uncertain. Germline values: CDR1 SNHLY, CDR2 FYNNEI. The CDR3 loop spans 18 amino acids. V was clipped by 4 bases and J by 5 bases, with 25 bases between them. The CDR3 loop is CASSGTRPQLPRQDTQYF. The CDR3 DNA reads as TGTGCCAGCAGTGGAACTCGGCCGCAGTTGCCCAGGCAAGATACGCAGTATTTT.

V and J are TRBV27 and TRBJ1-1; weak D call: TRBD1 (5 bases). The germline V gene has CDR1 MNHEY and CDR2 SMNVEV (reference sequence). Between the trimmed V and J ends, which lost 5 bases and 5 bases, there was a span of 21 bases. This CDR3 is built from 16 residues. CDR3 protein: CASSDVDNSGGTEAFF. CDR3 coding DNA: TGTGCCAGCAGTGACGTGGACAACTCCGGAGGAACTGAAGCTTTCTTT.

The rearrangement links TRBV28 to TRBJ2-7; D unclear. There are 17 residues in the CDR3. CDR1 MDHEN and CDR2 SYDVKM come from the germline V gene. Between the trimmed V and J ends, which lost 4 bases and 3 bases, there was a span of 22 bases. CDR3 coding DNA: TGTGCCAGCAGTTCGATCCCGCGTGGGCCCGAACGCTACGAGCAGTACTTC. Amino acid sequence: CASSSIPRGPERYEQYF.

The rearrangement joins TRBV9 to TRBJ2-7, with 8 bases matching TRBD2. The CDR3 totals 17 residues. The V and J ends lost 3 bases and 2 bases, in that order; junction bases with no gene match: 13. From germline, CDR1 is SGDLS and CDR2 YYNGEE. In DNA, the CDR3 is TGTGCCAGCAGCGCGTCAGAGGCACCGGGACTAGCCTACGAGCAGTACTTC. It translates to CASSASEAPGLAYEQYF.

On this clone itself: One end of the junction varies from germline; a read error may be responsible. This sequence joins TRBV6-5 and TRBJ1-6, with D maybe TRBD1 (6 bases). Germline CDR1 and CDR2: MNHEY and SVGAGI. The CDR3 length is 15 residues. The CDR3 nucleotides are TGTGCCAGCAGTTACTGGCAGGGGTATACTTCACCCCTCCACTTT. It yields the protein CASSYWQGYTSPLHF.

The rearrangement joins TRBV7-9 to TRBJ2-7, with D tentatively TRBD2 (6 bases). The ends were cut back, 8 bases at V and 4 bases at J, with 15 bases in the middle. This CDR3 has 13 amino acids. Germline loops: CDR1 SEHNR, CDR2 FQNEAQ (reference sequence). The CDR3: CASGGTAKYEQYF. CDR3 in DNA: TGTGCCAGCGGAGGGACCGCCAAGTACGAGCAGTACTTC.

The CDR3 bases are TGTGCCTGGAACAAGGGGATCGTGACTAGCGCCGTGAGCACAGATACGCAGTATTTT. The encoded protein is CAWNKGIVTSAVSTDTQYF. The rearrangement links TRBV30 to TRBJ2-3; 8 bases map to TRBD2. Germline CDR1 GTSNPN, CDR2 SVGIG (reference sequence). This CDR3 comprises 19 residues. V gave up 4 bases and J gave up 0 bases; unmatched junction bases: 18.

The chain has TRBV5-6 and TRBJ2-7; 7 bases line up with TRBD1. CDR3 length: 16 amino acids. Germline V lookup: CDR1 SGHDT, CDR2 YYEEEE. With 4 bases clipped from V and 3 bases from J, the junction kept 13 bases outside the gene matches. The CDR3 is CASSPPADRQFYEQYF. The CDR3 DNA follows: TGTGCCAGCAGCCCACCGGCGGACAGGCAGTTCTACGAGCAGTACTTC.

This sequence joins TRBV4-1 and TRBJ2-7; 9 positions agree with TRBD2. Germline values: CDR1 MGHRA, CDR2 YSYEKL. The V segment lost 1 base and the J segment 3 bases; nucleotides outside the gene matches: 13. CDR3 length: 18 residues. The CDR3 nucleotides are TGCGCCAGCAGCCAAGGACCGATGAGGAGACTAGCGGTCTACGAGCAGTACTTC. Protein product: CASSQGPMRRLAVYEQYF.

This clone was observed once. The chain carries TRBV2 and TRBJ2-7; D not certain. The CDR3 sequence is 13 residues long. V was pared by 2 bases and J by 4 bases, with 9 bases between. Germline values: CDR1 SNHLY, CDR2 FYNNEI. CDR3 nucleotides: TGTGCCAGCAGTGAACTTGACATATACGAGCAGTACTTC. Protein product: CASSELDIYEQYF.

J is TRBJ2-7 and V is TRBV7-9; 13 bases map to TRBD2. The junction had 6 bases not matched to a gene; V was cut back by 1 base and J by 3 bases. Germline loops: CDR1 SEHNR, CDR2 FQNEAQ (reference sequence). The CDR3 has 17 amino acids. This CDR3 reads CASSLGGTSGACYEQYF. The CDR3 DNA sequence: TGTGCCAGCAGCTTAGGAGGGACTAGCGGGGCCTGCTACGAGCAGTACTTC.

The gene calls are TRBV27 and TRBJ2-3, with D uncertain. CDR1 and CDR2 (germline): MNHEY, SMNVEV (reference sequence). Trimming cost V 0 bases and J 7 bases, with 8 bases left between them. The CDR3 extends over 13 amino acids. The CDR3 here is CASSLSSRHTQYF. The CDR3 region has the DNA TGTGCCAGCAGTTTATCGAGCAGACATACGCAGTATTTT.

This sequence joins TRBV30 and TRBJ2-1, with 9 bases matching TRBD2. Per the germline V gene, CDR1 is GTSNPN and CDR2 is SVGIG (reference sequence). CDR3 length equals 17 residues. The junction had 9 bases not matched to a gene; V was cut back by 0 bases and J by 3 bases. Written as DNA, the CDR3 is TGTGCCTGGAGTGTACGGCCCAGACTAGCGGTCTACAATGAGCAGTTCTTC. This translates into CAWSVRPRLAVYNEQFF.

CDR3 in amino acids: CASRGGHSFYEQYF. CDR3 nucleotide sequence: TGTGCCAGCAGGGGGGGACATTCCTTCTACGAGCAGTACTTC. This sequence joins TRBV6-5 and TRBJ2-7; D tentatively reads TRBD1 or TRBD2 (6 bases each). This CDR3 is built from 14 residues. Germline V gene data show CDR1 as MNHEY and CDR2 as SVGAGI. Trimming left V 6 bases short and J 3 bases short, with 15 bases between.

The chain couples TRBV6-6 to TRBJ2-4, with D tentatively TRBD1 (5 bases). The germline V gene has CDR1 MNHNY and CDR2 SVGAGI (reference sequence). The CDR3 is 13 amino acids. Trimming took 6 bases from V and 9 from J, leaving 15 bases between them. In DNA form, the CDR3 reads TGTGCCAGCAGCCTACCAGGGTCCGCCATTCAGTACTTC. It specifies CASSLPGSAIQYF.

This clone came up once. The rearrangement joins TRBV7-9 to TRBJ2-5; 7 positions agree with TRBD1. The CDR3 contains 15 residues. Trimming took 4 bases from V and 3 from J; bases not matched to a gene: 8. From germline, CDR1 is SEHNR and CDR2 FQNEAQ (reference sequence). The CDR3: CASSSPQGSEETQYF. The DNA for the CDR3 is TGTGCCAGCAGCTCTCCACAGGGGTCTGAAGAGACCCAGTACTTC.

The chain uses TRBV7-8 and TRBJ2-1; 14 nucleotides agree with TRBD2. The V segment lost 4 bases and the J segment 8 bases; nucleotides outside the gene matches: 7. Germline V gene data show CDR1 as SGHVS and CDR2 as FQNEAQ. The CDR3 extends over 16 amino acids. CDR3 in DNA: TGTGCCAGCAGCTCCATGACTAGCGGGAGGGCCCATGAGCAGTTCTTC. It yields the protein CASSSMTSGRAHEQFF.

The rearrangement uses TRBV28 and TRBJ1-2, with a tentative D call TRBD1 (5 bases). CDR1 and CDR2 from the germline V gene are MDHEN and SYDVKM. The CDR3 extends over 15 amino acids. Trimming took 5 bases from V and 7 from J, leaving 20 bases between them. The CDR3 DNA reads as TGTGCCAGCAGTCCATTTGGTGAGGGGTGGTTTGGCTACACCTTC. Translation gives CASSPFGEGWFGYTF.